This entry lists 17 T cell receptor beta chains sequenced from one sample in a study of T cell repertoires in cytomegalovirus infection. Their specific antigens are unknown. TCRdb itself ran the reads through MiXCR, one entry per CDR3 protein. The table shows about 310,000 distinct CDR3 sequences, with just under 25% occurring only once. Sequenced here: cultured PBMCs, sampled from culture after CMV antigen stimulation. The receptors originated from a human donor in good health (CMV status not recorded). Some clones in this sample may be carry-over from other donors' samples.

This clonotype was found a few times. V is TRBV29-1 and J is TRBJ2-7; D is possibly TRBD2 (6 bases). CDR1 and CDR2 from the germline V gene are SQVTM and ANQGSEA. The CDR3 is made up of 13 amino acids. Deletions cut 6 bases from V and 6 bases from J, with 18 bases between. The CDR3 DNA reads TGCAGCGTAGTACCGTTCGGGAGCGGCGAGCAGTACTTC. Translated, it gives CSVVPFGSGEQYF.

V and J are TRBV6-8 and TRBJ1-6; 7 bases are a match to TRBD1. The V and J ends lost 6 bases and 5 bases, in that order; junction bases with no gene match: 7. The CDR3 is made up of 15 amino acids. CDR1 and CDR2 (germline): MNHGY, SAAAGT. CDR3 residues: CASRGRGQNNSPLHF. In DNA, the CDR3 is TGTGCCAGCAGGGGACGGGGACAGAATAATTCACCCCTCCACTTT.

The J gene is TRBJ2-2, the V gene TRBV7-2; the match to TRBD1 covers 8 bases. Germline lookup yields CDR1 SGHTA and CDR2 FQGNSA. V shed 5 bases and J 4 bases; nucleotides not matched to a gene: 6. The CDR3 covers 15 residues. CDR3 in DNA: TGTGCCAGCAGCGCGCAGGGGGCGCGCACCGGGGAGCTGTTTTTT. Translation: CASSAQGARTGELFF.

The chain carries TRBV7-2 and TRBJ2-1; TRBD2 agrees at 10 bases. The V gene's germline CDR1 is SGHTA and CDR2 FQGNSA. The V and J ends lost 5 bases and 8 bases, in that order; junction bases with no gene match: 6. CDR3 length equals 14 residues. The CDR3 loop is CASSPGLAFDEQFF. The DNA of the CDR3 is TGTGCCAGCAGCCCGGGACTAGCGTTCGATGAGCAGTTCTTC.

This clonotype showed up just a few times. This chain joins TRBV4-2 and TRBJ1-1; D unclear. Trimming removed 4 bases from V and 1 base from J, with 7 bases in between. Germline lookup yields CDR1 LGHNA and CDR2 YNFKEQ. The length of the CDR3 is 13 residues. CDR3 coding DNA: TGTGCCAGCAGCCCGTGGAGGAACACTGAAGCTTTCTTT. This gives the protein CASSPWRNTEAFF.

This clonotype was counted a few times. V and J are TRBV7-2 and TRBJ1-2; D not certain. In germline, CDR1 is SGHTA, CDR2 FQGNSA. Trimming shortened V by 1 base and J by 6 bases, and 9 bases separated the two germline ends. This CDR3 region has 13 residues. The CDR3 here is CASSLGDWDGYTF. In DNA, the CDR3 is TGTGCCAGCAGCTTAGGGGATTGGGATGGCTACACCTTC.

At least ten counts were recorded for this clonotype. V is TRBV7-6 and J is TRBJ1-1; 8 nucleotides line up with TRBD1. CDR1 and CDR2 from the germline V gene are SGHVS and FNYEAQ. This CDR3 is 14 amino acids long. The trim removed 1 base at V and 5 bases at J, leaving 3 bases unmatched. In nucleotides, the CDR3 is TGTGCCAGCAGCTTAGTACAGGGGGGGACTGAAGCTTTCTTT. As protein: CASSLVQGGTEAFF.

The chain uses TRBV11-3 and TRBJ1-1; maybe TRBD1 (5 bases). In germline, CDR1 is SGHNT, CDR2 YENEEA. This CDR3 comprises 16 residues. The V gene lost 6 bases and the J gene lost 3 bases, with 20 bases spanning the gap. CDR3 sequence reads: CASSPPAQVWDTEAFF. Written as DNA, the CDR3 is TGTGCCAGCAGTCCTCCCGCACAGGTCTGGGACACTGAAGCTTTCTTT.

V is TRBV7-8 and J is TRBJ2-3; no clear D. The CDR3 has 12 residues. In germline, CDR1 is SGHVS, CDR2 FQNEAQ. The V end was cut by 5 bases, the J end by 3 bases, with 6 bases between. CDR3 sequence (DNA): TGTGCCAGCAGCGCCCTAACAGATACGCAGTATTTT. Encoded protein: CASSALTDTQYF. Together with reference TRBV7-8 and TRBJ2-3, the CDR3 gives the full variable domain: GAGVSQSPRYKVAKRGQDVALRCDPISGHVSLFWYQQALGQGPEFLTYFQNEAQLDKSGLPSDRFFAERPEGSVSTLKIQRTQQEDSAVYLCASSALTDTQYFGPGTRLTVL.

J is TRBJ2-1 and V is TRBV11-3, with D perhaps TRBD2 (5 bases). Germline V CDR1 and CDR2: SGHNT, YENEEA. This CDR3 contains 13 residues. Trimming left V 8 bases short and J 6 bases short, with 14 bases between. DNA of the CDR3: TGTGCCAGCGCAGCCGAGAGCGGCAATGAGCAGTTCTTC. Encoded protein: CASAAESGNEQFF.

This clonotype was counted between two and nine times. CDR3 nucleotides: TGCAGCGTTGACGGGACAGCTGGGGCCAACGTCCTGACTTTC. Amino acid sequence: CSVDGTAGANVLTF. This chain uses TRBV29-1 with TRBJ2-6; TRBD1 matches at 7 bases. Germline CDR1 SQVTM, CDR2 ANQGSEA. J gave up 2 bases and V 3 bases, and 1 base lay outside the gene matches. CDR3 length: 14 residues.

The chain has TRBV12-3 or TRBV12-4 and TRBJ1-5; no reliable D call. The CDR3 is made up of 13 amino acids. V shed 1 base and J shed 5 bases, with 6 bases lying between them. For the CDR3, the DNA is TGTGCCAGCAGTTTAGTCCCCCATCAGCCCCAGCATTTT. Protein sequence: CASSLVPHQPQHF.

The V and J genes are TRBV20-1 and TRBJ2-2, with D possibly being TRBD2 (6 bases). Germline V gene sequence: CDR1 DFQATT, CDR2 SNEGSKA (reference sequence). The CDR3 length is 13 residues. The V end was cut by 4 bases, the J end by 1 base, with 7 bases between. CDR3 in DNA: TGCAGTGCTATTAGCGGGAACACCGGGGAGCTGTTTTTT. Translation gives CSAISGNTGELFF.

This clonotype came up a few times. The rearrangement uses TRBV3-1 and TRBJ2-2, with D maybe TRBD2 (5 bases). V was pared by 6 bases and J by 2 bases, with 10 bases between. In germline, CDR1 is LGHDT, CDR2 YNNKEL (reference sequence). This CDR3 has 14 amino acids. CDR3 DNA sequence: TGTGCCAGCAGTCAAACGGGAAACACCGGGGAGCTGTTTTTT. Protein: CASSQTGNTGELFF.

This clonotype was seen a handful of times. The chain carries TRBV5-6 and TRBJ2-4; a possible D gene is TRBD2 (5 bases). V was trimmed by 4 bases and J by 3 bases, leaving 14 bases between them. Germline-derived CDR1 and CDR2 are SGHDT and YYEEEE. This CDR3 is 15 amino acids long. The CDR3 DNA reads TGTGCCAGCAGCCACCAAGACCGGGACAAAAACATTCAGTACTTC. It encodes CASSHQDRDKNIQYF.

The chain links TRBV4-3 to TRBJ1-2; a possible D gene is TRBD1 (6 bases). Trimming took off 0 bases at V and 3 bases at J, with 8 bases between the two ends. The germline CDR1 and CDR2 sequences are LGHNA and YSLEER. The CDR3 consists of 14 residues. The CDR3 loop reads CASSQERTDYGYTF. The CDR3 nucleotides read TGCGCCAGCAGCCAAGAGAGGACAGACTATGGCTACACCTTC.

CDR3 region: CSARGLLDRGEQFF. CDR3 nucleotides: TGCAGTGCTAGAGGTCTCTTGGACAGGGGGGAGCAGTTCTTC. The chain employs TRBV20-1 and TRBJ2-1, with 10 bases that match TRBD1. J lost 10 bases, V lost 1 base, and 7 bases had no gene match. The CDR3 contains 14 residues. The germline V gene encodes CDR1 DFQATT and CDR2 SNEGSKA (reference sequence).